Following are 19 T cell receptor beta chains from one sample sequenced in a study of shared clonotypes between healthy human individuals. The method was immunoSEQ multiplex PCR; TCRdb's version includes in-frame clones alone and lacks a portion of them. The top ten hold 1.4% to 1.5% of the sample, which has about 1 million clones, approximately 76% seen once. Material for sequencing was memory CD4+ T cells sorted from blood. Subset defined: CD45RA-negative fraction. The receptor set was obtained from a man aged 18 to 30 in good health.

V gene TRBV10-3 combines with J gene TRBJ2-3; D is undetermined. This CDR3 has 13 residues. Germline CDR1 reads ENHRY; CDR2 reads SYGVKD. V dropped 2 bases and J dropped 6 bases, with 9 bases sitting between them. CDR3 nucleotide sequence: TGTGCCATCAGTGAGCAGTTAGGGGATACGCAGTATTTT. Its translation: CAISEQLGDTQYF.

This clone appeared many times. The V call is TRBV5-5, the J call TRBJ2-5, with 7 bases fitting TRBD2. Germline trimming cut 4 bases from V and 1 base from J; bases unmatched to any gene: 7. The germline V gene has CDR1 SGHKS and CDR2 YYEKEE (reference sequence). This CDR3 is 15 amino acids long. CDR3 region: CASSREVTLQETQYF. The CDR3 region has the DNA TGTGCCAGCAGCCGGGAGGTGACCCTCCAAGAGACCCAGTACTTC.

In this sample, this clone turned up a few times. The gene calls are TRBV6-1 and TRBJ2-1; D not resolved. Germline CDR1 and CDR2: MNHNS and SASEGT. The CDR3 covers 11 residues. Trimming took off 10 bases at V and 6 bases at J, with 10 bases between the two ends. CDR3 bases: TGTGCCACTACCCTACTCAATGAGCAGTTCTTC. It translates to CATTLLNEQFF.

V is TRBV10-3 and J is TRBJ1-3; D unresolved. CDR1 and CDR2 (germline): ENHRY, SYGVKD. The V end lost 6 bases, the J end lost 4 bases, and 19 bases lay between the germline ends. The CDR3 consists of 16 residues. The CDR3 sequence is CAIRPDSGIRGNTIYF. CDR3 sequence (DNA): TGTGCCATCAGGCCTGACTCGGGAATCCGCGGAAACACCATATATTTT.

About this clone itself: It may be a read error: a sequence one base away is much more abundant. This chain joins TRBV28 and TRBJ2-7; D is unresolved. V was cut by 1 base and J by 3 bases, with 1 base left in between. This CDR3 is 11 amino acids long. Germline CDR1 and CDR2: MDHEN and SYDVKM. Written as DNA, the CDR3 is TGTGCCAGCAGTTTATACTACGAGCAGTACTTC. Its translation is CASSLYYEQYF.

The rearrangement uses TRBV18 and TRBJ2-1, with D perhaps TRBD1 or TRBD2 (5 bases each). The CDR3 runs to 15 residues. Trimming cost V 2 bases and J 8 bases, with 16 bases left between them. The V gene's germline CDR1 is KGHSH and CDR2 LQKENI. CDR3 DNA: TGTGCCAGCTCACCAGGGGGTGGCAATGCGGATGAGCAGTTCTTC. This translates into CASSPGGGNADEQFF.

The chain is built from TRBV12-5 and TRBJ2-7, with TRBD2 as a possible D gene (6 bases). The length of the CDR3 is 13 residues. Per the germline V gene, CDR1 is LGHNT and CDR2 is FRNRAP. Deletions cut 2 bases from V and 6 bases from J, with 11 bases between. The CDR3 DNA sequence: TGTGCTAGTGGTTTGTTCGGAGGGGCCGAGCAGTACTTC. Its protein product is CASGLFGGAEQYF. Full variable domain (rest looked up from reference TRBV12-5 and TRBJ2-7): DARVTQTPRHKVTEMGQEVTMRCQPILGHNTVFWYRQTMMQGLELLAYFRNRAPLDDSGMPKDRFSAEMPDATLATLKIQPSEPRDSAVYFCASGLFGGAEQYFGPGTRLTVT.

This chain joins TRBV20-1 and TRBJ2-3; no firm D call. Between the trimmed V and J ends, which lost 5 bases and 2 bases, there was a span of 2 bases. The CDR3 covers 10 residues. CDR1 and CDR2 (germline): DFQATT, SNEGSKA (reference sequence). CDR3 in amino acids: CSADTDTQYF. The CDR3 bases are TGCAGTGCTGACACAGATACGCAGTATTTT.

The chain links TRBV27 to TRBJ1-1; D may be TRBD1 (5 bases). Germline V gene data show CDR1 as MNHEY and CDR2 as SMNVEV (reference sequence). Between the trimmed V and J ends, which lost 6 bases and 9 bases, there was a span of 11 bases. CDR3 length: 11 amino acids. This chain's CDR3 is CASRFAGQAFF. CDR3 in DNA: TGTGCCAGCAGGTTCGCGGGGCAAGCTTTCTTT.

The CDR3 region has the DNA TGTGCCAGCAGTTCCCGGGGGGATTACTATGGCTACACCTTC. Amino acids: CASSSRGDYYGYTF. V usage is TRBV2 and J usage is TRBJ1-2; D is perhaps TRBD1 (5 bases). Trimming took off 5 bases at V and 3 bases at J, with 13 bases between the two ends. Looked up from germline, CDR1 is SNHLY and CDR2 is FYNNEI. The CDR3 totals 14 residues.

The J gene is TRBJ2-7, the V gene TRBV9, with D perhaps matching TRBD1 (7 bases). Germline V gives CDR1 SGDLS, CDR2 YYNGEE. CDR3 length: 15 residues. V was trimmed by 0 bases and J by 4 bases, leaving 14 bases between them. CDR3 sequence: CASSVDPGGGYEQYF. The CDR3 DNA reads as TGTGCCAGCAGCGTAGATCCAGGGGGAGGATACGAGCAGTACTTC.

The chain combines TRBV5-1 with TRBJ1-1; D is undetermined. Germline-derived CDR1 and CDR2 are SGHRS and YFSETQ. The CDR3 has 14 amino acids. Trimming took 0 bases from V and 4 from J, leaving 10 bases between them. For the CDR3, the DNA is TGCGCCAGCAGCTTGGCACCAGTTGGCACTGAAGCTTTCTTT. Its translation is CASSLAPVGTEAFF.

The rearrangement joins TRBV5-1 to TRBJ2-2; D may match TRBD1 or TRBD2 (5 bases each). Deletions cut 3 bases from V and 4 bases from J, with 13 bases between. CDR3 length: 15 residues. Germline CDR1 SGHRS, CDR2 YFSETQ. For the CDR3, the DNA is TGCGCCAGCAGCTACGGGACCGCTAGCACCGGGGAGCTGTTTTTT. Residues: CASSYGTASTGELFF.

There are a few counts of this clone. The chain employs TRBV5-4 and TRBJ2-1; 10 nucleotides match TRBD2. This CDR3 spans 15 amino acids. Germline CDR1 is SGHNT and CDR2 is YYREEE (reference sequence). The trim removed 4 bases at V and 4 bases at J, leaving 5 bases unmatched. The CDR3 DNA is TGTGCCAGCAGCCTGGTAGCGGGAGGTTACAATGAGCAGTTCTTC. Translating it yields CASSLVAGGYNEQFF.

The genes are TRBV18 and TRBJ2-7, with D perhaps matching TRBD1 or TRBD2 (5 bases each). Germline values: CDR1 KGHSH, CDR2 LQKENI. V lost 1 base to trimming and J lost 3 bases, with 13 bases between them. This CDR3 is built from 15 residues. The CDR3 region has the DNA TGTGCCAGCTCACCACAGGGGAGAGTGAGCTACGAGCAGTACTTC. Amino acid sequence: CASSPQGRVSYEQYF. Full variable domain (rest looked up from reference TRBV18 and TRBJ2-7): NAGVMQNPRHLVRRRGQEARLRCSPMKGHSHVYWYRQLPEEGLKFMVYLQKENIIDESGMPKERFSAEFPKEGPSILRIQQVVRGDSAAYFCASSPQGRVSYEQYFGPGTRLTVT.

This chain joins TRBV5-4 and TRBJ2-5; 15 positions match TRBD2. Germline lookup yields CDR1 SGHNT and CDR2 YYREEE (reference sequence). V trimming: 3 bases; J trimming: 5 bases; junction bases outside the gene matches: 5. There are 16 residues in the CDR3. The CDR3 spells CASSSEGTSGRETQYF. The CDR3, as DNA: TGTGCCAGCAGCTCCGAAGGGACTAGCGGGAGGGAGACCCAGTACTTC.

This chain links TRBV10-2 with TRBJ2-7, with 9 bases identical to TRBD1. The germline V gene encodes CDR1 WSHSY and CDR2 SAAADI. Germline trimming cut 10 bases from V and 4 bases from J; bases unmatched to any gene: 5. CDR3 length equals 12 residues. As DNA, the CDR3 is TGCGCCACTGGGACAGGGCCTTACGAGCAGTACTTC. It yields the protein CATGTGPYEQYF.

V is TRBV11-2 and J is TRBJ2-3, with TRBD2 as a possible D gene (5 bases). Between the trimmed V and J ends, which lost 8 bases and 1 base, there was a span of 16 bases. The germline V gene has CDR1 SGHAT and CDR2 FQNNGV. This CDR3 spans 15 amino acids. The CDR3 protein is CASGSLGRGTDTQYF. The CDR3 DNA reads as TGTGCCAGCGGCTCCCTTGGGAGAGGCACAGATACGCAGTATTTT.

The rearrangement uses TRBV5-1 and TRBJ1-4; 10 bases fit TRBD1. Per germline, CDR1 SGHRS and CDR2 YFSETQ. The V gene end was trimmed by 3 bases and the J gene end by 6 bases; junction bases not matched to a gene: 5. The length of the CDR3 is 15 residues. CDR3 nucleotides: TGCGCCAGCAGCTGGTCTGGGACAGGGGATGAAAAACTGTTTTTT. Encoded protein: CASSWSGTGDEKLFF.